Listed here are 32 T cell receptor beta chains from one sample, sequenced in a study of T cells in localized non-small cell lung cancer. TCRdb's copy holds only in-frame clones and misses some; the assay was immunoSEQ multiplex PCR. The table includes tens of thousands of clones, roughly 90% detected once. Sequenced material: peripheral blood mononuclear cells, taken before any cancer treatment. The receptors were sampled from a woman aged 35-70 years with stage III lung adenocarcinoma.

This chain uses TRBV5-6 with TRBJ2-5; TRBD2 aligns across 7 bases. CDR3 size: 14 residues. CDR1 and CDR2 (germline): SGHDT, YYEEEE. V trimming: 2 bases; J trimming: 4 bases; junction bases outside the gene matches: 5. CDR3 coding DNA: TGTGCCAGCAGCTTATCGTGGGAGGGAGAGACCCAGTACTTC. Amino acids: CASSLSWEGETQYF.

This chain connects TRBV30 to TRBJ1-2, with D possibly matching TRBD1 (5 bases). V lost 4 bases and J lost 14, with 23 bases in between. The germline CDR1 and CDR2 sequences are GTSNPN and SVGIG (reference sequence). The CDR3 contains 13 residues. CDR3 sequence (DNA): TGTGCCTGGATCGTAAGTGGGACTCTTGCTTATACCTTC. Translation gives CAWIVSGTLAYTF.

This clone was detected once. The rearrangement uses TRBV19 and TRBJ1-1; D gene ambiguous. The germline gives CDR1 LNHDA, CDR2 SQIVND (reference sequence). This CDR3 region has 12 residues. V was cut by 10 bases and J by 6 bases, with 15 bases left in between. In DNA, the CDR3 is TGTGCCACCACGAATATACAAGCTGAAGCTTTCTTT. Amino acid sequence: CATTNIQAEAFF. Based on the CDR3 plus reference TRBV19 and TRBJ1-1, the full variable domain is DGGITQSPKYLFRKEGQNVTLSCEQNLNHDAMYWYRQDPGQGLRLIYYSQIVNDFQKGDIAEGYSVSREKKESFPLTVTSAQKNPTAFYLCATTNIQAEAFFGQGTRLTVV.

As to this clone: One end of the junction does not line up with germline, which may come from a read error. This chain links TRBV7-7 with TRBJ2-1; D is perhaps TRBD2 (6 bases). This CDR3 has 14 residues. Germline V CDR1 and CDR2: SSHAT, FNYEAQ (reference sequence). The CDR3 loop is CASSLSLEGSEQFF. CDR3 in DNA: TGTGCTAGCAGCTTGTCGTTGGAGGGAAGTGAGCAGTTCTTC.

The sample holds one count of this clone. V gene TRBV10-3 combines with J gene TRBJ2-1; TRBD2 might be the D (6 bases). Germline V gene data show CDR1 as ENHRY and CDR2 as SYGVKD. The CDR3 covers 14 residues. Between the trimmed V and J ends, which lost 2 bases and 7 bases, there was a span of 12 bases. The CDR3 coding sequence is TGTGCCATCAGTGAGAGACACGGGAGTAATGAGCAGTTCTTC. It yields the protein CAISERHGSNEQFF.

The V call is TRBV7-2, the J call TRBJ2-5; 7 nucleotides line up with TRBD2. Germline V gene sequence: CDR1 SGHTA, CDR2 FQGNSA. With 6 bases clipped from V and 5 bases from J, the junction kept 12 bases outside the gene matches. This CDR3 contains 15 residues. The CDR3 loop is CASSSRLALGETQYF. DNA for the CDR3: TGTGCCAGCAGTTCCCGACTAGCCTTAGGGGAGACCCAGTACTTC. Using reference TRBV7-2 and TRBJ2-5 for the parts outside the CDR3, the full variable domain is GAGVSQSPSNKVTEKGKDVELRCDPISGHTALYWYRQSLGQGLEFLIYFQGNSAPDKSGLPSDRFSAERTGGSVSTLTIQRTQQEDSAVYLCASSSRLALGETQYFGPGTRLLVL.

This clone was found once. V is TRBV28 and J is TRBJ1-2, with D tentatively TRBD1 (6 bases). Trimming cost V 4 bases and J 2 bases, with 14 bases left between them. Germline V gives CDR1 MDHEN, CDR2 SYDVKM. This CDR3 region has 15 residues. The CDR3 coding sequence is TGTGCCAGCAGTTCCTCCTGGACAGAAAACTATGGCTACACCTTC. Translated: CASSSSWTENYGYTF.

This chain uses TRBV4-1 with TRBJ2-1; 12 bases are shared with TRBD2. From germline, CDR1 is MGHRA and CDR2 YSYEKL. The CDR3 contains 15 residues. V gave up 4 bases and J gave up 8 bases; unmatched junction bases: 6. The CDR3 DNA reads TGCGCCAGCAGCCTTCGGACTAGCGGGACCGATGAGCAGTTCTTC. Translation gives CASSLRTSGTDEQFF.

The chain has TRBV2 and TRBJ1-2; D uncertain. The CDR3 is made up of 16 amino acids. Germline V gene data show CDR1 as SNHLY and CDR2 as FYNNEI. V was cut by 5 bases and J by 8 bases, with 24 bases left in between. Here the CDR3 reads CASSPQNGLASEGYTF. CDR3 nucleotides: TGTGCCAGCAGTCCTCAAAACGGACTGGCTTCTGAAGGCTACACCTTC.

This chain connects TRBV19 to TRBJ2-5, with D uncertain. The CDR3 is 13 residues long. V gave up 5 bases and J gave up 1 base, with 8 bases separating them. Germline assignment: CDR1 LNHDA and CDR2 SQIVND (reference sequence). For the CDR3, the DNA is TGTGCCAGTAGTGAGCGCCTCCAAGAGACCCAGTACTTC. Translating gives CASSERLQETQYF.

Note on this clone: One end of the junction is discordant with germline, which a read error may explain. The chain recombines TRBV5-6 with TRBJ2-2, with TRBD1 identical over 11 bases. The CDR3 sequence is 16 residues long. The germline CDR1 and CDR2 sequences are SGHDT and YYEEEE. CDR3 nucleotides: TGTGCCAGCAGCACCGGACAGGGGGCTGAACACCGGGGAGCTGTTTTT. Amino acid sequence: CASSTGQGAEHRGAVF. The variable domain in full, with the rest retrieved from reference TRBV5-6 and TRBJ2-2, is DAGVTQSPTHLIKTRGQQVTLRCSPKSGHDTVSWYQQALGQGPQFIFQYYEEEERQRGNFPDRFSGHQFPNYSSELNVNALLLGDSALYLCASSTGQGAEHRGAVFGEGSRLTVL.

This clone has a single count. The rearrangement uses TRBV27 and TRBJ2-3; the D is unclear. The CDR3 consists of 13 residues. Deletions cut 7 bases from V and 0 bases from J, with 8 bases between. CDR1 MNHEY and CDR2 SMNVEV come from the germline V gene (reference sequence). CDR3 bases: TGTGCCAGCACCTCCTTAAGCACAGATACGCAGTATTTT. Protein product: CASTSLSTDTQYF.

This clone was observed once. The chain joins TRBV25-1 to TRBJ1-1, with D perhaps matching TRBD1 (5 bases). V was clipped by 6 bases and J by 1 base, with 6 bases between them. The CDR3 contains 12 residues. Germline V gene data show CDR1 as MGHDK and CDR2 as SYGVNS. The CDR3 DNA is TGTGCCAGCAGGAGGGGGAACACTGAAGCTTTCTTT. Translating it yields CASRRGNTEAFF.

The chain joins TRBV4-1 to TRBJ1-1; 8 nucleotides align to TRBD1. Trimming took 0 bases from V and 5 from J; bases not matched to a gene: 2. CDR1 is MGHRA and CDR2 is YSYEKL in the germline V gene. The CDR3 loop spans 14 amino acids. The CDR3 spells CASSQDTGGTEAFF. The DNA for the CDR3 is TGCGCCAGCAGCCAAGACACAGGGGGGACTGAAGCTTTCTTT.

The chain uses TRBV5-1 and TRBJ2-3; TRBD1 aligns across 11 bases. J lost 8 bases, V lost 5 bases, and 13 bases had no gene match. The CDR3 has 16 residues. Germline V gene sequence: CDR1 SGHRS, CDR2 YFSETQ. The DNA for the CDR3 is TGCGCCAGCAGTCCTACAGGACAGGGGGCATCACGTACGCAGTATTTT. Amino acids: CASSPTGQGASRTQYF.

The chain combines TRBV7-6 with TRBJ2-5; 8 nucleotides align to TRBD2. From germline, CDR1 is SGHVS and CDR2 FNYEAQ. J lost 11 bases, V lost 5 bases, and 25 bases had no gene match. The CDR3 has 18 amino acids. The CDR3 DNA reads TGTGCCAGCAGCCTCGAACTGGGGGGAGCGGGGGTTCCCCGGGAGCAGTACTTC. This codes for CASSLELGGAGVPREQYF.

V and J are TRBV28 and TRBJ1-2; TRBD1 aligns across 7 bases. The germline V gene has CDR1 MDHEN and CDR2 SYDVKM. The CDR3 is 13 amino acids. J gave up 4 bases and V 10 bases, and 9 bases lay outside the gene matches. The chain's CDR3 is CATRGTVFYGYTF. The CDR3 DNA reads as TGTGCCACCCGGGGGACAGTCTTCTATGGCTACACCTTC.

This rearrangement joins TRBV11-2 to TRBJ2-5, with D tentatively TRBD2 (5 bases). V was clipped by 2 bases and J by 2 bases, with 9 bases between them. This CDR3 spans 14 amino acids. Germline V CDR1 and CDR2: SGHAT, FQNNGV. Written as DNA, the CDR3 is TGTGCCAGCAGCTTATCGCGGGTTCAAGAGACCCAGTACTTC. This gives the protein CASSLSRVQETQYF.

The count of this clone is one. The chain links TRBV6-5 to TRBJ1-2; maybe TRBD1 (5 bases). This CDR3 has 11 residues. V was shortened by 8 bases and J by 6 bases, with 10 bases between the two germline ends. CDR1 and CDR2 (germline): MNHEY, SVGAGI. This CDR3 reads CASGQGHGYTF. Here the CDR3 DNA reads TGTGCCAGCGGGCAGGGACATGGCTACACCTTC.

The V and J genes are TRBV5-1 and TRBJ1-1; D possibly corresponds to TRBD1 (5 bases). Germline values: CDR1 SGHRS, CDR2 YFSETQ. Between the trimmed V and J ends, which lost 4 bases and 0 bases, there was a span of 13 bases. This CDR3 spans 15 amino acids. CDR3 amino acids: CASSPTGRVNTEAFF. In DNA, the CDR3 is TGCGCCAGCAGCCCGACGGGACGGGTGAACACTGAAGCTTTCTTT.

This clone was seen only once. The V gene is TRBV18, the J gene TRBJ1-3, with D unresolved. V gave up 4 bases and J gave up 3 bases, with 7 bases separating them. CDR1 is KGHSH, CDR2 LQKENI, per germline. The CDR3 extends over 13 amino acids. The CDR3 protein is CASSQYDGNTIYF. The CDR3 nucleotides are TGTGCCAGCTCACAGTACGATGGAAACACCATATATTTT.

This rearrangement joins TRBV6-1 to TRBJ2-7; weak D call: TRBD2 (5 bases). This CDR3 is built from 14 residues. With 2 bases removed from V and 2 bases from J, the gap between germline ends came to 10 bases. The germline V gene encodes CDR1 MNHNS and CDR2 SASEGT. Written as DNA, the CDR3 is TGTGCCAGCAGTGAAAGCGGCCAGGCCTACGAGCAGTACTTC. This codes for CASSESGQAYEQYF.

The count of this clone is one. The J gene is TRBJ2-1, the V gene TRBV28, with D maybe TRBD2 (6 bases). The length of the CDR3 is 14 residues. The V gene's germline CDR1 is MDHEN and CDR2 SYDVKM. The ends were cut back, 6 bases at V and 7 bases at J, with 16 bases in the middle. The CDR3 DNA reads as TGTGCCAGCAGCCCCTGGGCGGGGAAGAATGAGCAGTTCTTC. Protein sequence: CASSPWAGKNEQFF.

This sequence joins TRBV7-2 and TRBJ2-1, with 9 nucleotides matching TRBD2. The germline CDR1 and CDR2 sequences are SGHTA and FQGNSA. V lost 5 bases, J lost 4 bases, and 6 bases stayed unmatched. The CDR3 loop spans 15 amino acids. The CDR3 DNA is TGTGCCAGCAGCACTACTAGCGGGTCTTACAATGAGCAGTTCTTC. Translation gives CASSTTSGSYNEQFF.

The chain couples TRBV10-1 to TRBJ2-1; D might be TRBD2 (6 bases). The CDR3 sequence is 15 residues long. Germline CDR1 WNHNN, CDR2 SYGVQD (reference sequence). V dropped 3 bases and J dropped 6 bases, with 15 bases sitting between them. CDR3 loop: CASSDPGLEINEQFF. In DNA form, the CDR3 reads TGCGCCAGCAGTGACCCGGGACTCGAGATCAATGAGCAGTTCTTC.

In its sample, this clone was seen once. The rearrangement links TRBV30 to TRBJ1-3; D possibly corresponds to TRBD1 (5 bases). V was pared by 2 bases and J by 8 bases, with 19 bases between. CDR1 GTSNPN and CDR2 SVGIG come from the germline V gene (reference sequence). The CDR3 covers 15 residues. The DNA of the CDR3 is TGTGCCTGGAGTTCCCCGGGACTTTTGTGGGACACCATATATTTT. It specifies CAWSSPGLLWDTIYF.

This clone was seen a few times. The genes are TRBV14 and TRBJ2-7; D may be TRBD2 (6 bases). This CDR3 is 13 amino acids long. Trimming took off 1 base at V and 5 bases at J, with 9 bases between the two ends. The germline V gene encodes CDR1 SGHDN and CDR2 FVKESK. CDR3 amino acids: CASSQAGVHEQYF. DNA of the CDR3: TGTGCCAGCAGCCAAGCGGGAGTCCACGAGCAGTACTTC.

V usage is TRBV4-2 and J usage is TRBJ1-2, with TRBD1 as a possible D gene (6 bases). V was cut by 0 bases and J by 8 bases, with 16 bases left in between. Germline lookup yields CDR1 LGHNA and CDR2 YNFKEQ. The CDR3 is made up of 15 amino acids. The CDR3 spells CASSQDRSQGRGYTF. Here the CDR3 DNA reads TGTGCCAGCAGCCAAGATAGGTCACAGGGTCGGGGCTACACCTTC.

This rearrangement joins TRBV2 to TRBJ1-2; 7 bases align to TRBD1. V trimming: 3 bases; J trimming: 6 bases; junction bases outside the gene matches: 7. Germline V gene data show CDR1 as SNHLY and CDR2 as FYNNEI. The CDR3 sequence is 14 residues long. CDR3 region: CASSEGKGAHGYTF. For the CDR3, the DNA is TGTGCCAGCAGTGAGGGGAAGGGGGCCCATGGCTACACCTTC.

The CDR3 DNA reads as TGTGCCAGTAGTATGGAACGGAGCTCCTACAATGAGCAGTTCTTC. It is translated as CASSMERSSYNEQFF. The rearrangement links TRBV19 to TRBJ2-1; no clear D. Germline CDR1 is LNHDA and CDR2 is SQIVND (reference sequence). Between the trimmed V and J ends, which lost 3 bases and 0 bases, there was a span of 9 bases. This CDR3 spans 15 amino acids.

The rearrangement links TRBV29-1 to TRBJ2-3, with TRBD1 matching over 11 bases. Trimming removed 0 bases from V and 8 bases from J; junction bases left unmatched: 13. The CDR3 covers 17 residues. CDR1 is SQVTM and CDR2 is ANQGSEA in the germline V gene. CDR3 sequence (DNA): TGCAGCGTTGAAGATTCCGGGACAGGGGGACGTAAAGGTACGCAGTATTTT. Amino acids: CSVEDSGTGGRKGTQYF.

V is TRBV9 and J is TRBJ2-1; 8 nucleotides line up with TRBD2. Germline CDR1 reads SGDLS; CDR2 reads YYNGEE. The CDR3 length is 17 residues. V lost 1 base, J lost 8 bases, and 14 bases stayed unmatched. The CDR3 nucleotides are TGTGCCAGCAGCGTAAGACCACAAGCGGGAGTGGGCGATGAGCAGTTCTTC. It translates to CASSVRPQAGVGDEQFF.